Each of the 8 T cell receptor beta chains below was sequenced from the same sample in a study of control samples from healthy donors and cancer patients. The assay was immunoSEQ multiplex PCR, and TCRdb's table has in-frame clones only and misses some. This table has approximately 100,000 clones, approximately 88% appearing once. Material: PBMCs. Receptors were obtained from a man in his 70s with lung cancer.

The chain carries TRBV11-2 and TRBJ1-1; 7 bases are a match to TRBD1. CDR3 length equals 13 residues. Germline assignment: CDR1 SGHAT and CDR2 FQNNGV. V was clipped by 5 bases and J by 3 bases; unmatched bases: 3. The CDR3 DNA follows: TGTGCCAGCAGCGGCAGGGGGGACACTGAAGCTTTCTTT. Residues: CASSGRGDTEAFF.

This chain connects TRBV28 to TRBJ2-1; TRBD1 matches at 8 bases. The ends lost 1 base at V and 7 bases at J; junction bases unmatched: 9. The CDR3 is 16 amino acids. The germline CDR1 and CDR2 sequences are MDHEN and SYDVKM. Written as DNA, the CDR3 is TGTGCCAGCAGTTTATCCGGACAGGGAACGGAAAATGAGCAGTTCTTC. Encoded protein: CASSLSGQGTENEQFF.

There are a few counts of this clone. This CDR3 reads CAIQGGGTQETQYF. The CDR3 region has the DNA TGTGCCATCCAGGGCGGGGGAACCCAAGAGACCCAGTACTTC. The chain links TRBV10-3 to TRBJ2-5, with 7 positions matching TRBD2. This CDR3 has 14 residues. The germline CDR1 and CDR2 sequences are ENHRY and SYGVKD. V lost 8 bases to trimming and J lost 1 base; unmatched junction nucleotides: 7.

CDR3 sequence: CASSLTPLRRRAEQYF. The DNA of the CDR3 is TGTGCCAGCAGCCTCACTCCCTTGAGGCGGAGGGCCGAGCAGTACTTC. V gene TRBV3-1 (or the pseudogene TRBV3-2) combines with J gene TRBJ2-7, with D possibly being TRBD2 (6 bases). This CDR3 spans 16 amino acids. CDR1 and CDR2 (germline): LGHDT, YNNKEL (reference sequence). V shed 4 bases and J shed 6 bases, with 22 bases lying between them.

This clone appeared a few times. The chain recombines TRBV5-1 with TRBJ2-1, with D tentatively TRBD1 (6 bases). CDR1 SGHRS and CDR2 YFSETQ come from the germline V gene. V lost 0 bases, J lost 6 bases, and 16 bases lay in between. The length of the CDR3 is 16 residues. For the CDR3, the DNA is TGCGCCAGCAGCTTGGGCCCGTTACAGGGTACCAATGAGCAGTTCTTC. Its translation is CASSLGPLQGTNEQFF.

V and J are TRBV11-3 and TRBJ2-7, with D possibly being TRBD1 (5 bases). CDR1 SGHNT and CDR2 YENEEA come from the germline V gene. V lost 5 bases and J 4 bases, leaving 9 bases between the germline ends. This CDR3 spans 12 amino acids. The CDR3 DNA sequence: TGTGCCAGCAGCACCGCAGGGTACGAGCAGTACTTC. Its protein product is CASSTAGYEQYF.

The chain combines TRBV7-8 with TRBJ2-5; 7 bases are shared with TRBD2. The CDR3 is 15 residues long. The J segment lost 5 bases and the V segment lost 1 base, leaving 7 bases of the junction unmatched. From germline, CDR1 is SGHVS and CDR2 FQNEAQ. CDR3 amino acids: CASSLDRGGGETQYF. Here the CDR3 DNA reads TGTGCCAGCAGCTTAGACCGCGGGGGAGGGGAGACCCAGTACTTC.

CDR3 sequence: CASSSPSGGYNYGYTF. The CDR3 nucleotides read TGTGCCAGCAGCTCCCCCTCCGGGGGATATAACTATGGCTACACCTTC. This rearrangement joins TRBV7-8 to TRBJ1-2; a possible D gene is TRBD1 (5 bases). The CDR3 length is 16 residues. Looked up from germline, CDR1 is SGHVS and CDR2 is FQNEAQ. Trimming cost V 4 bases and J 1 base, with 16 bases left between them.